These T cell receptor beta chains were read from a single sample in a study of blood T cell repertoires in COVID-19. Profiled with immunoSEQ multiplex PCR; TCRdb holds only in-frame clones, not every one. The sample includes about 100,000 clones, about 80% of them seen just once. The sequenced material came from peripheral blood. These receptors were collected from a woman in her 70s with acute or convalescent COVID-19. CDR3s include the opening cysteine and the closing phenylalanine or tryptophan. The order of the fields is J gene, V gene, D gene, clone size, CDR3 protein, CDR3 DNA. D genes are given only for firm matches. Rows give clone size only sometimes, using once, few, many, or a class for an expanded clone.

TRBJ2-5,TRBV7-8,TRBD2,-,CASSRNTGGETQYF,TGTGCCAGCAGCCGAAATACGGGGGGGGAGACCCAGTACTTC
TRBJ2-3,TRBV30,TRBD1,few,CAWSVGGTGIIDTQYF,TGTGCCTGGAGTGTGGGCGGGACAGGGATAATAGATACGCAGTATTTT
TRBJ2-3,TRBV7-9,-,-,CASTKTKGITDTQYF,TGTGCCAGCACCAAAACAAAGGGGATCACAGATACGCAGTATTTT
TRBJ2-5,TRBV4-1,TRBD2,-,CASSQHRLAGRETQYF,TGCGCCAGCAGCCAACACCGACTAGCCGGTCGGGAGACCCAGTACTTC
TRBJ1-1,TRBV30,TRBD1,few,CAWSVQGAADTEAFF,TGTGCCTGGAGTGTCCAGGGGGCGGCTGACACTGAAGCTTTCTTT
TRBJ1-1,TRBV25-1,TRBD1,-,CASRGQVEAFF,TGTGCCAGCAGGGGACAGGTCGAAGCTTTCTTT
TRBJ2-1,TRBV19,TRBD2,-,CASSPWTSGGNNEQFF,TGTGCCAGTAGTCCATGGACTAGCGGGGGGAACAATGAGCAGTTCTTC
TRBJ2-5,TRBV2,-,-,CASSEAPGRLETQYF,TGTGCCAGCAGTGAAGCCCCGGGGAGGTTGGAGACCCAGTACTTC
TRBJ1-4,TRBV6-5,TRBD1,-,CASSLLTGGREKLFF,TGTGCCAGCAGTTTACTAACAGGGGGAAGGGAAAAACTGTTTTTT
TRBJ2-6,TRBV29-1,-,many,CSVASSGANVLTF,TGCAGCGTCGCCAGCTCTGGGGCCAACGTCCTGACTTTC
TRBJ1-2,TRBV12-5,-,-,CASGLNSYGYTF,TGTGCTAGTGGTTTGAACAGCTATGGCTACACCTTC
TRBJ1-2,TRBV19,-,-,CASSNPGTAWAVYGYTF,TGTGCCAGTAGTAACCCGGGGACTGCCTGGGCGGTCTATGGCTACACCTTC
TRBJ1-6,TRBV6-5,-,-,CATGRAGPESSLHF,TGTGCCACGGGCCGGGCAGGGCCCGAGTCCTCCCTCCACTTT
TRBJ1-1,TRBV10-3,TRBD1,-,CAFQEGADTEAFF,TGTGCCTTCCAGGAGGGGGCCGACACTGAAGCTTTCTTT
TRBJ2-3,TRBV6-6,-,once,CASSPQQGLTSTDTQYF,TGTGCCAGCAGTCCGCAACAGGGATTGACTAGCACAGATACGCAGTATTTT
TRBJ2-5,TRBV2,TRBD1,-,CASSRITGGLETQYF,TGTGCCAGCAGCCGAATCACAGGGGGCCTAGAGACCCAGTACTTC
TRBJ1-6,TRBV9,-,-,CASSVGRQYPPRESPLHF,TGTGCCAGCAGCGTAGGCCGACAGTATCCCCCCCGAGAATCACCCCTCCACTTT
TRBJ2-7,TRBV29-1,TRBD1,once,CSVYPGTGGYEQYF,TGCAGCGTGTACCCCGGGACAGGGGGCTACGAGCAGTACTTC
TRBJ1-2,TRBV7-3,TRBD1,few,CASSHTGTVYGYTF,TGTGCCAGCAGCCATACCGGGACAGTCTATGGCTACACCTTC
TRBJ1-1,TRBV6-5,TRBD1,-,CASRFQGVGTEAFF,TGTGCCAGCAGATTCCAGGGGGTAGGGACTGAAGCTTTCTTT
TRBJ1-1,TRBV29-1,-,-,CSVRVNTEAFF,TGCAGCGTTCGGGTGAACACTGAAGCTTTCTTT
TRBJ1-4,TRBV10-3,TRBD1,-,CAISESRQKGTGDEKLFF,TGTGCCATCAGTGAGTCGAGGCAAAAAGGGACAGGGGATGAAAAACTGTTTTTT
TRBJ1-4,TRBV6-5,-,-,CASSSLSEKLFF,TGTGCCAGCAGTTCCTTGTCTGAAAAACTGTTTTTT
TRBJ2-2,TRBV9,TRBD1,-,CASSPRGQAGTGELFF,TGTGCCAGCAGCCCGCGGGGACAGGCCGGCACCGGGGAGCTGTTTTTT
TRBJ1-2,TRBV10-3,-,-,CAIRAGAGYGYTF,TGTGCCATCAGGGCGGGGGCCGGCTATGGCTACACCTTC
TRBJ2-5,TRBV5-4,-,-,CASSRGSEETQYF,TGTGCCAGCAGCCGAGGGAGCGAAGAGACCCAGTACTTC
TRBJ2-5,TRBV7-2,TRBD2,-,CASSLALTGGKETQYF,TGTGCCAGCAGCTTAGCGCTTACGGGGGGTAAAGAGACCCAGTACTTC
TRBJ2-1,TRBV24-1,TRBD2,-,CATSDRTSGGAHPIYNEQFF,TGTGCCACCAGTGATCGGACTAGCGGGGGGGCCCATCCAATTTACAATGAGCAGTTCTTC
TRBJ1-2,TRBV11-1,-,-,CASSPGSNYGYTF,TGTGCCAGCAGCCCGGGTAGTAACTATGGCTACACCTTC
TRBJ1-1,TRBV19,TRBD1,-,CASSVFFRDSNTEAFF,TGTGCCAGTAGTGTCTTTTTCCGGGACAGTAACACTGAAGCTTTCTTT
TRBJ1-5,TRBV12-3/TRBV12-4,-,-,CASGPGTPLQHF,TGTGCCAGCGGACCTGGGACACCTCTACAACATTTT
TRBJ2-3,TRBV5-5,TRBD1,-,CASSIGTGKDTQYF,TGTGCCAGCAGCATCGGGACAGGGAAAGATACGCAGTATTTT
TRBJ1-1,TRBV18,-,-,CASSPNRENTEAFF,TGTGCCAGCTCACCAAACAGGGAGAACACTGAAGCTTTCTTT
TRBJ2-1,TRBV5-1,TRBD2,-,CASSLVGGLAGQEQFF,TGCGCCAGCAGCTTGGTTGGGGGACTAGCGGGGCAAGAGCAGTTCTTC
TRBJ1-4,TRBV19,-,-,CASSNTGNGREKLFF,TGTGCCAGTAGTAACACAGGGAACGGTCGGGAAAAACTGTTTTTT
TRBJ2-7,TRBV30,-,-,CAWSAAYEQYF,TGTGCCTGGAGTGCTGCCTACGAGCAGTACTTC
TRBJ1-6,TRBV7-2,TRBD1,-,CASSGPTGGFSPLHF,TGTGCCAGCAGCGGACCCACAGGGGGCTTTTCACCCCTCCACTTT
TRBJ2-2,TRBV2,TRBD1,-,CASSGTGSPTGELFF,TGTGCCAGCAGTGGGACAGGGTCGCCCACCGGGGAGCTGTTTTTT
TRBJ2-1,TRBV10-3,TRBD2,-,CAISTSGGSYNEQFF,TGTGCCATCAGTACCTCGGGGGGGTCCTACAATGAGCAGTTCTTC
TRBJ2-3,TRBV5-6,TRBD1,-,CASSFGDREADTQYF,TGTGCCAGCAGCTTTGGGGACAGGGAGGCAGATACGCAGTATTTT
TRBJ2-1,TRBV6-5,TRBD2,-,CASISSGGYNEQFF,TGTGCCAGCATCTCTAGCGGGGGGTACAATGAGCAGTTCTTC
TRBJ2-3,TRBV3-1/TRBV3-2,TRBD2,-,CASSHTRGVTDTQYF,TGTGCCAGCAGCCACACCCGGGGGGTCACAGATACGCAGTATTTT
TRBJ2-1,TRBV14,TRBD1,-,CASTQTGYNEQFF,TGTGCCAGCACCCAGACAGGGTACAATGAGCAGTTCTTC
TRBJ1-1,TRBV11-2,TRBD1,-,CASSLATGGIAEAFF,TGTGCCAGCAGCTTAGCGACAGGGGGCATCGCTGAAGCTTTCTTT
TRBJ1-2,TRBV10-3,-,-,CAISESLYGSYGYTF,TGTGCCATCAGTGAGTCCCTTTACGGTTCTTATGGCTACACCTTC
TRBJ1-2,TRBV6-1,-,-,CASSEDIWNYGYTF,TGTGCCAGCAGTGAAGACATCTGGAACTATGGCTACACCTTC
TRBJ2-3,TRBV28,-,-,CASSSTRLEGRDTQYF,TGTGCCAGCAGTTCAACCCGACTAGAGGGGAGGGATACGCAGTATTTT
TRBJ2-2,TRBV5-1,-,few,CASSLVEGNTGELFF,TGCGCCAGCAGCTTGGTGGAGGGGAACACCGGGGAGCTGTTTTTT
TRBJ2-1,TRBV5-1,TRBD1,-,CASSLGQGTNEQFF,TGCGCCAGCAGCTTGGGACAGGGAACGAATGAGCAGTTCTTC
TRBJ2-5,TRBV5-1,TRBD1,-,CASSIGTATRAQYF,TGCGCCAGCAGCATAGGGACAGCCACTAGGGCCCAGTACTTC
TRBJ1-1,TRBV2,-,-,CASSDGAKSTEAFF,TGTGCCAGCAGTGATGGGGCCAAGAGCACTGAAGCTTTCTTT
TRBJ2-3,TRBV28,TRBD2,-,CASSLGGTASTDTQYF,TGTGCCAGCAGTTTGGGAGGGACGGCAAGCACAGATACGCAGTATTTT
TRBJ1-1,TRBV4-3,TRBD1,few,CASSPGQASEAFF,TGCGCCAGCAGCCCAGGACAGGCCTCTGAAGCTTTCTTT
TRBJ1-3,TRBV6-5,-,-,CASRPEALSGNTIYF,TGTGCCAGCAGGCCCGAGGCTCTCTCTGGAAACACCATATATTTT
TRBJ2-5,TRBV7-8,-,few,CASSLGRIGETQYF,TGTGCCAGCAGCTTGGGCAGGATTGGCGAGACCCAGTACTTC
TRBJ2-4,TRBV6-5,-,-,CASRRDIAKNIQYF,TGTGCCAGCAGACGCGACATAGCCAAAAACATTCAGTACTTC
TRBJ1-1,TRBV6-5,-,-,CASSYGSRGTEAFF,TGTGCCAGCAGTTACGGGTCTCGGGGCACTGAAGCTTTCTTT
TRBJ1-5,TRBV7-9,-,-,CASSPVNQPQHF,TGTGCCAGCAGCCCTGTAAATCAGCCCCAGCATTTT
TRBJ2-3,TRBV15,TRBD2,once,CATTSAVTDTQYF,TGTGCCACTACTAGCGCAGTAACAGATACGCAGTATTTT
TRBJ1-4,TRBV18,-,-,CASSSSGNEKLFF,TGTGCCAGCTCGTCCAGCGGCAATGAAAAACTGTTTTTT